These T cell receptor beta chains were read from a single sample in a study of neurological immune-mediated disorders. TCRdb passed the 5' RACE reads through MiXCR, listing each CDR3 protein once. The sample includes tens of thousands of distinct CDR3 sequences, 3% to 4% of them seen just once. The source material was PBMCs. These receptors all stem from a woman aged 50 to 60 with multiple sclerosis. Both conserved end residues are trimmed from each CDR3. Each record gives: J gene, V gene, clone size, CDR3 protein. Clone size is shown for a subset of rows, as once, few, many or a class of expanded clone.

TRBJ1-1	TRBV6-5	many	ASSPNRAKAF
TRBJ1-2	TRBV4-1	NA	ASSRGQDYGYT
TRBJ2-7	TRBV20-1	many	SAPGGVSYEQY
TRBJ2-3	TRBV20-1	many	SARALGLADTQY
TRBJ2-1	TRBV7-2	many	ASSSHGGAANEQF
TRBJ1-1	TRBV20-1	many	SARDFGTWDTEAF
TRBJ2-3	TRBV5-1	many	ASSFTDTQY
TRBJ2-7	TRBV4-2	many	ASSQSGSYEQY
TRBJ1-3	TRBV12-3/TRBV12-4	many	ASSLVTNTIY
TRBJ1-2	TRBV20-1	many	SVTNRGTYGYT
TRBJ2-3	TRBV28	many	ASSVPGLGNTQY
TRBJ2-7	TRBV20-1	many	SARDLLAGTYEQY
TRBJ2-7	TRBV5-1	many	ASSFARGTDEQY
TRBJ1-5	TRBV12-3/TRBV12-4	many	ASSFEGSSNQPQH
TRBJ1-4	TRBV29-1	many	SVVWGAGEKLF
TRBJ2-1	TRBV3-1	NA	ASSPWGSYNEQF
TRBJ1-2	TRBV12-3/TRBV12-4	many	ASSLGSNYGYT
TRBJ2-4	TRBV20-1	many	SARETGTDIQY
TRBJ1-2	TRBV11-2	many	ASSLDPVYYGYT
TRBJ2-1	TRBV20-1	NA	SARSPKRDEQF
TRBJ2-3	TRBV20-1	many	SARVGSDPDTQY
TRBJ2-1	TRBV6-5	many	ASSTDRGKGIPEQF
TRBJ1-2	TRBV9	many	ASSPSFGQVFNYGYT
TRBJ2-7	TRBV20-1	few	SARSSAVYEQY
TRBJ2-3	TRBV20-1	many	SAPKGGVGTQY
TRBJ2-1	TRBV28	many	ASRLAGGYEQF
TRBJ2-3	TRBV28	many	AIAQGGGAPDTQY
TRBJ1-5	TRBV12-3/TRBV12-4	many	ASSEAGQIFHSNQPQH
TRBJ2-1	TRBV5-1	many	ASSLVSGTGLNEQF
TRBJ2-5	TRBV7-9	many	ASSPLAGWETQY
TRBJ2-3	TRBV6-5	many	ATETAGDTQY
TRBJ2-7	TRBV5-6	many	ASSSGTGMAREQY
TRBJ2-2	TRBV7-7	many	ASSGDLAALGELF
TRBJ2-4	TRBV20-1	many	SAEGGKNIQY
TRBJ2-7	TRBV7-2	many	ATGTGFGEQY
TRBJ2-1	TRBV20-1	many	SARGGLAGNEQF
TRBJ2-7	TRBV7-9	many	ASSFYNGGYYEQY
TRBJ2-5	TRBV20-1	many	SALGLAGGPGETQY
TRBJ2-7	TRBV20-1	many	SARISFDETRGGDEQY
TRBJ2-7	TRBV20-1	many	SASGPRRKFHEQY
TRBJ1-3	TRBV20-1	many	SARDGDRTSSGNTIY
TRBJ2-1	TRBV27	many	ASGFKRGGSYNEQF
TRBJ1-1	TRBV20-1	many	SVMKTANTEAF
TRBJ1-3	TRBV29-1	many	SAALRGDGNTIY
TRBJ1-2	TRBV20-1	many	SAFGQAGGGYT
TRBJ1-4	TRBV10-3	many	AISRDRGYNEKLF
TRBJ1-2	TRBV5-1	many	ASTPGQTYGYT
TRBJ2-5	TRBV10-3	many	AISGTGGDLYQETQY
TRBJ1-2	TRBV7-9	many	ASSLVAGQGVDT
TRBJ2-1	TRBV7-2	many	ASSPTSGIYNEQF
TRBJ1-5	TRBV5-1	many	ASSLEGGPQH
TRBJ1-1	TRBV27	many	ASSSSQGNTEAF
TRBJ1-1	TRBV15	many	ATSRGSRGKNTEAF
TRBJ2-6	TRBV6-5	many	AGGSLPGGANVLT
TRBJ2-7	TRBV29-1	many	SVEGDTQKKGYEQY
TRBJ2-5	TRBV3-1	many	ASSQALAGGETQY
TRBJ1-2	TRBV27	many	ASSFIDEGNYGYT